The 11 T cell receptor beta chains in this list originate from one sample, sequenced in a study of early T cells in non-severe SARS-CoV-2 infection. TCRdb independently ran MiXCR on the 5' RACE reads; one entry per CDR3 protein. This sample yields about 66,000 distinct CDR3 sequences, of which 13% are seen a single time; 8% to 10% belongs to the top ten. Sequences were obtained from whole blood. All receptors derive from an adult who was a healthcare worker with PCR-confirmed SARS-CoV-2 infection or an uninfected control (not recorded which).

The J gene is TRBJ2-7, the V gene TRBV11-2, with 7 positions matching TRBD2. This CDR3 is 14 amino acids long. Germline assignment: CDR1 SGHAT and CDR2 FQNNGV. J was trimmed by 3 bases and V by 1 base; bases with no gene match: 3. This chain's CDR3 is CASSLGGSVYEQYF. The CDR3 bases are TGTGCCAGCAGCTTAGGCGGGAGTGTCTACGAGCAGTACTTC.

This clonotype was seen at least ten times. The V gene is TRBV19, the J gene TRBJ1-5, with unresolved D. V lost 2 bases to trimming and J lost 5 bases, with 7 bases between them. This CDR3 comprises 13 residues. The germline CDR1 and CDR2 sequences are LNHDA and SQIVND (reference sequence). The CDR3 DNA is TGTGCCAGTAGTATATTTGATCATCAGCCCCAGCATTTT. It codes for CASSIFDHQPQHF.

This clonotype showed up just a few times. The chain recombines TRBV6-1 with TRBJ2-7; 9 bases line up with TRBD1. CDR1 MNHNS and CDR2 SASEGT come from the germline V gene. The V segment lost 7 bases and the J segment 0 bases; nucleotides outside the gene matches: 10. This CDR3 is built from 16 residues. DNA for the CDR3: TGTGCCAGCATCCTGAACCCGGGACAGGGCTCCTACGAGCAGTACTTC. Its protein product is CASILNPGQGSYEQYF.

Here the CDR3 DNA reads TGTGCCAGCAGCGGAATCCTAGCGGGAGGGGATACGCAGTATTTT. Translated: CASSGILAGGDTQYF. The chain is built from TRBV9 and TRBJ2-3; 12 bases are a match to TRBD2. The trim removed 3 bases at V and 6 bases at J, leaving 5 bases unmatched. Germline loops: CDR1 SGDLS, CDR2 YYNGEE. The CDR3 runs to 15 residues.

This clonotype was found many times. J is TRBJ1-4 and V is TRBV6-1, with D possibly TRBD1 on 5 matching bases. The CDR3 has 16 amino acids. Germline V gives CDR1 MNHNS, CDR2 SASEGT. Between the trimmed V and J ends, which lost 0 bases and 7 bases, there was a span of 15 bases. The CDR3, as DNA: TGTGCCAGCAGTGAAGCGGGCGGCAGGGAAGGTGAAAAACTGTTTTTT. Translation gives CASSEAGGREGEKLFF.

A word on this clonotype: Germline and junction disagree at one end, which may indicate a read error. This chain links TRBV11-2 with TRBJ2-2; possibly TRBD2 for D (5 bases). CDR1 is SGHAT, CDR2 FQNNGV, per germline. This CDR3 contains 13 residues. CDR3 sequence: CASSLGSGGQLFF. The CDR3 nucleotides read TGTGCCAGCAGCTTAGGCAGCGGCGGGCAGCTGTTTTTT. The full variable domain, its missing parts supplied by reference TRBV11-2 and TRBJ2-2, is EAGVAQSPRYKIIEKRQSVAFWCNPISGHATLYWYQQILGQGPKLLIQFQNNGVVDDSQLPKDRFSAERLKGVDSTLKIQPAKLEDSAVYLCASSLGSGGQLFFGEGSRLTVL.

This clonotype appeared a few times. CDR3 in amino acids: CASRRPDSNQPQHF. In DNA form, the CDR3 reads TGTGCCAGCCGCAGGCCGGATAGCAATCAGCCCCAGCATTTT. The chain uses TRBV28 and TRBJ1-5, with unresolved D. V was shortened by 8 bases and J by 0 bases, with 11 bases between the two germline ends. This CDR3 is built from 14 residues. Germline CDR1 reads MDHEN; CDR2 reads SYDVKM.

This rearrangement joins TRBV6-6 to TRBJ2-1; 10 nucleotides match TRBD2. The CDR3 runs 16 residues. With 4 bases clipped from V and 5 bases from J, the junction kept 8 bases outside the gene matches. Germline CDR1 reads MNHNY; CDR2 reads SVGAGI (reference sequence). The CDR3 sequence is CASSSSSGSKNNEQFF. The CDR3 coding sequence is TGTGCCAGCAGTTCATCTAGCGGGAGTAAGAACAATGAGCAGTTCTTC.

CDR3 coding DNA: TGTGCCAGCAGCCCGGCAGGGGGGTCGGAGACCCAGTACTTC. Protein: CASSPAGGSETQYF. The V call is TRBV11-2, the J call TRBJ2-5; D might be TRBD1 (7 bases). This CDR3 is 14 amino acids long. Trimming left V 5 bases short and J 5 bases short, with 15 bases between. Germline CDR1 is SGHAT and CDR2 is FQNNGV.

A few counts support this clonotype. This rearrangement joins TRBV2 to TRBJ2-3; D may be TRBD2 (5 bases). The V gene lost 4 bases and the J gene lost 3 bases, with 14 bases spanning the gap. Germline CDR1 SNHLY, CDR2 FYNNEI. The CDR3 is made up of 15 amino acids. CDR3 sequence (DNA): TGTGCCAGCAGTGTCTCCAGGACTTATACAGATACGCAGTATTTT. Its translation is CASSVSRTYTDTQYF.

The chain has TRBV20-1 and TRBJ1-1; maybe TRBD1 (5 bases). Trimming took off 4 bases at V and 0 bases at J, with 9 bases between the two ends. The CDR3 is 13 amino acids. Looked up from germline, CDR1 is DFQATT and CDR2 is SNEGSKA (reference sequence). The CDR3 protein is CSAIGGMNTEAFF. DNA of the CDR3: TGCAGTGCTATCGGGGGGATGAACACTGAAGCTTTCTTT.